The next 12 T cell receptor beta chains were all read from a single sample in a study of cytomegalovirus exposure and HLA in healthy donors. In the PCR, 60 Vbeta and 13 Jbeta primers were used. Libraries were prepared by immunoSEQ multiplex PCR; TCRdb keeps only in-frame clonotypes and omits some of them. The sample shows about 150,000 clones, about 85% of them seen only once. The sample comprised PBMCs. The receptors were sampled from a man aged 25 to 40 in good health and CMV-seropositive.

The rearrangement uses TRBV13 and TRBJ1-2; TRBD1 agrees at 7 bases. Germline loops: CDR1 PRHDT, CDR2 FYEKMQ (reference sequence). J was trimmed by 7 bases and V by 1 base; bases with no gene match: 12. This CDR3 has 16 amino acids. This CDR3 is CASSLASTGASVGYTF. As DNA, the CDR3 is TGTGCCAGCAGCTTAGCCAGCACAGGGGCGTCTGTTGGCTACACCTTC.

V and J are TRBV18 and TRBJ2-5; D is undetermined. Trimming left V 2 bases short and J 2 bases short, with 12 bases between. Germline V gene lookup returns CDR1 KGHSH and CDR2 LQKENI. The CDR3 runs 15 residues. The CDR3 loop reads CASSPSRNAQETQYF. The CDR3 nucleotides are TGTGCCAGCTCACCAAGCAGGAACGCTCAAGAGACCCAGTACTTC.

As DNA, the CDR3 is TGCGCCAGCAGCCAAGACTACACAGATACGCAGTATTTT. Translating gives CASSQDYTDTQYF. The rearrangement joins TRBV4-1 to TRBJ2-3; D unclear. Trimming stripped 0 bases from V and 2 bases from J, with 3 bases between. Germline-derived CDR1 and CDR2 are MGHRA and YSYEKL. The CDR3 is 13 residues long.

This clone was observed a handful of times. The chain employs TRBV6-5 and TRBJ1-1; a weak D match, TRBD1 (5 bases). Germline V CDR1 and CDR2: MNHEY, SVGAGI. The CDR3 contains 14 residues. Deletions cut 2 bases from V and 4 bases from J, with 11 bases between. For the CDR3, the DNA is TGTGCCAGCAGTTACGGGCGCGGGGGCACTGAAGCTTTCTTT. It translates to CASSYGRGGTEAFF.

This clone was detected only a few times. The rearrangement uses TRBV6-5 and TRBJ2-7; 7 nucleotides line up with TRBD1. V lost 4 bases and J lost 1; bases outside the gene matches: 4. This CDR3 is 14 amino acids long. The germline CDR1 and CDR2 sequences are MNHEY and SVGAGI. The CDR3 loop is CASSSTTGSYEQYF. The DNA for the CDR3 is TGTGCCAGCAGTTCAACGACAGGGTCCTACGAGCAGTACTTC.

CDR3 DNA sequence: TGTGCCAGCAGCTTAGGCCCCCCAGGGCCCAATCAGCCCCAGCATTTT. This encodes CASSLGPPGPNQPQHF. The rearrangement links TRBV5-5 to TRBJ1-5; D is perhaps TRBD1 (5 bases). This CDR3 region has 16 residues. V was cut by 2 bases and J by 3 bases, with 15 bases left in between. From germline, CDR1 is SGHKS and CDR2 YYEKEE (reference sequence).

This chain joins TRBV9 and TRBJ2-1; 7 bases match TRBD1. The CDR3 covers 13 residues. Germline loops: CDR1 SGDLS, CDR2 YYNGEE. V trimming: 4 bases; J trimming: 10 bases; junction bases outside the gene matches: 8. The CDR3 loop is CASSPLDREEQFF. As DNA, the CDR3 is TGTGCCAGCAGCCCATTAGACAGGGAAGAGCAGTTCTTC.

The genes are TRBV11-2 and TRBJ2-5; D is undetermined. The length of the CDR3 is 11 residues. V lost 4 bases to trimming and J lost 9 bases, with 9 bases between them. In germline, CDR1 is SGHAT, CDR2 FQNNGV. CDR3 in DNA: TGTGCCAGCAGCTCCACAGCCGCCCAGTACTTC. It codes for CASSSTAAQYF. Looking up the rest from reference TRBV11-2 and TRBJ2-5 gives the full variable domain: EAGVAQSPRYKIIEKRQSVAFWCNPISGHATLYWYQQILGQGPKLLIQFQNNGVVDDSQLPKDRFSAERLKGVDSTLKIQPAKLEDSAVYLCASSSTAAQYFGPGTRLLVL.

The chain is built from TRBV9 and TRBJ2-5; TRBD2 matches at 9 bases. V gave up 4 bases and J gave up 3 bases; unmatched junction bases: 7. Germline CDR1 is SGDLS and CDR2 is YYNGEE. The CDR3 is 15 residues long. DNA of the CDR3: TGTGCCAGCAGCCGCATTAGCGGGAGAGAAGAGACCCAGTACTTC. It specifies CASSRISGREETQYF.

The V gene is TRBV11-3, the J gene TRBJ1-2; a possible D gene is TRBD1 (6 bases). From germline, CDR1 is SGHNT and CDR2 YENEEA. V was shortened by 2 bases and J by 6 bases, with 16 bases between the two germline ends. CDR3 length equals 15 residues. The CDR3 sequence is CASSLQRGQLDGYTF. CDR3 nucleotide sequence: TGTGCCAGCAGCTTACAGCGTGGACAGCTAGATGGCTACACCTTC.

J is TRBJ2-1 and V is TRBV9; 10 bases are shared with TRBD2. This CDR3 region has 14 residues. The J segment lost 13 bases and the V segment lost 0 bases, leaving 7 bases of the junction unmatched. Germline CDR1 SGDLS, CDR2 YYNGEE. The DNA for the CDR3 is TGTGCCAGCAGCGTAGAAAAGCGGGAGGGCCAACAGTTCTTC. Encoded protein: CASSVEKREGQQFF.

J is TRBJ2-5 and V is TRBV5-8, with D possibly matching TRBD1 (6 bases). The CDR3 consists of 17 residues. The germline V gene has CDR1 SGHTS and CDR2 YDEGEE. V was shortened by 0 bases and J by 4 bases, with 19 bases between the two germline ends. The DNA of the CDR3 is TGTGCCAGCAGCTTGGTTTGGACGATTGGGGGCAGAGAGACCCAGTACTTC. Translated: CASSLVWTIGGRETQYF.